The 3 T cell receptor beta chains in this list originate from one sample, sequenced in a study of cytomegalovirus exposure and HLA in healthy donors. Some clones are missing from TCRdb's copy, which holds only in-frame ones; the method was immunoSEQ multiplex PCR. The sample carries around 98,000 clones, over 75% recorded once. The sequencing sample was made of PBMCs. These receptors originate from a man younger than 35 in good health and CMV-seropositive.

This chain connects TRBV7-3 to TRBJ2-1; D is possibly TRBD2 (6 bases). Trimming shortened V by 5 bases and J by 6 bases, and 11 bases separated the two germline ends. Germline assignment: CDR1 SGHTA and CDR2 FQGTGA. CDR3 size: 13 residues. The CDR3 bases are TGTGCCAGCAGCCCCCATAGCGGCAATGAGCAGTTCTTC. Encoded protein: CASSPHSGNEQFF.

The chain couples TRBV6-5 to TRBJ2-7; 7 nucleotides line up with TRBD1. There are 13 residues in the CDR3. V lost 9 bases to trimming and J lost 3 bases; unmatched junction nucleotides: 8. CDR1 and CDR2 (germline): MNHEY, SVGAGI. Here the CDR3 reads CASTGTEHYEQYF. CDR3 nucleotide sequence: TGTGCCAGTACCGGGACAGAACACTACGAGCAGTACTTC.

This clone was seen once. The rearrangement links TRBV19 to TRBJ1-2; TRBD1 agrees at 10 bases. J was trimmed by 4 bases and V by 7 bases; bases with no gene match: 12. Germline values: CDR1 LNHDA, CDR2 SQIVND (reference sequence). The CDR3 is 16 residues long. The CDR3 nucleotides read TGTGCCAGTACTACCGCCAACCGGGACAGGGGCTATGGCTACACCTTC. This translates into CASTTANRDRGYGYTF.